This T cell receptor (beta chain) came from a study of blood T cells in healthy people across ages. Study observations and caveats: The recorded TCR beta diversity per million T cells decreased in a roughly linear manner with age.

The CDR3 spans 15 residues. Per the germline V gene, CDR1 is MGHRA and CDR2 is YSYEKL. The J segment lost 5 bases and the V segment lost 4 bases, leaving 8 bases of the junction unmatched. Alongside a J-beta primer mix, a sample-barcoded 5' primer served in a second PCR lasting roughly 6 to 12 cycles. Each TCR beta cDNA got a 12-nucleotide random molecular identifier. Every sample gave at least 2.5 million paired-end reads containing CDR3. One entry per CDR3 protein, called by TCRdb with MiXCR from the 5' RACE reads. Among 1.5 million to 1.9 million distinct CDR3 sequences listed, approximately 42% were seen once. A few counts support this clonotype. Its antigen is currently unknown. Isolated PBMCs totaled at least 7 million in each sample.

The sequencing input was blood. The V gene is TRBV4-1, the J gene TRBJ2-5, with 9 bases identical to TRBD2. The origin of this receptor is a woman aged 18-29 years in good health. The CDR3 nucleotides are TGCGCCAGCAGCCTCGTAGCGGGAGCACAGGAGACCCAGTACTTC. As protein: CASSLVAGAQETQYF.